This paragraph reports one T cell receptor beta chain. This entry comes from a study of control samples from healthy donors and cancer patients. Using immunoSEQ multiplex PCR, the repertoire was profiled, and TCRdb retains in-frame clones only, with some absent. This sample yields 55,000 to 75,000 clones, of which approximately 87% are seen a single time; 2% to 2.5% belongs to the top ten. Trimming stripped 8 bases from V and 5 bases from J, with 13 bases between. CDR1 and CDR2 from the germline V gene are LNHNV and YYDKDF (reference sequence). The CDR3 contains 13 residues. This receptor was identified in a woman in her forties or fifties with head and neck cancer. Sequenced sample: PBMCs. This sequence joins TRBV15 and TRBJ2-1; either TRBD1 or TRBD2 may supply D (5 bases each). The DNA for the CDR3 is TGTGCCACCGCCGGGGCGTTCCACAATGAGCAGTTCTTC. Protein: CATAGAFHNEQFF.